The T cell receptor (beta chain) under discussion was sequenced for a study of identical twins (dated by TCRdb to the mid-2010s). Context from the whole study: The study deep-sequenced TCR alpha and beta repertoires from monozygotic twins, unrelated adults of various ages and cord blood to test whether fetal clonotypes persist. To rule out contamination, replicate twin experiments were performed at different times with different library preparation protocols.

The library was prepared using 5' RACE. For sequencing, an Illumina HiSeq 2000 was employed. Template switching added a universal primer binding site, and the final cDNA carried a unique molecular identifier that allowed TCR cDNA molecules to be counted accurately. Specific primers in the conserved constant-segment region were used to synthesize first-strand cDNA for the TCR alpha and beta chains. To control for contamination, every cDNA library was double barcoded, receiving both a SMART-Mk sample barcode and Illumina barcodes. TruSeq adapter sequences along with Illumina sample barcodes were introduced in two successive PCR steps. TCR alpha and beta cDNA libraries were sequenced on the Illumina HiSeq platform with custom primers. The study's own analysis went as follows. Raw reads were processed with MiGEC to extract unique molecular identifiers, and MiXCR was used to determine CDR3 positions. Recombination models were inferred per individual with the repgenHMM and IGoR tools using an EM algorithm. The tcR package in R was used for shared clonotype analysis, with sharing normalized by the product of cloneset sizes. To study raw recombination free of thymic and clonal selection effects, out-of-frame nonproductive sequences were analyzed. TCRdb's own reprocessing of the public reads used fastp at Q25 and MiXCR and kept productive beta chains. CDR3 protein sequences are deduplicated, and each keeps its most common genes and DNA. The V and J calls, along with clone size, are taken from TCRdb and not from the paper's own processing. The sample includes about 520,000 distinct CDR3 sequences, with about 20% observed a single time. 0.8% to 1% of the sample is taken by the ten largest.

On this clonotype itself: No cognate antigen has been identified for it. The input lacks base qualities; no much larger clone sits a single base away.

All donors were healthy Caucasians. The twin cohort comprised three pairs of female monozygotic twins, all aged roughly 18 to 30 years. Positive isolation kits from Invitrogen were used to isolate CD4+ and CD8+ T cell populations. The CDR3 sequence holds 19 residues, the cysteine and phenylalanine included. The read is trimmed to its CDR3 DNA, 57 bases read in frame from base 1. CDR1 and CDR2, looked up from the germline V gene (reference sequence), are LNHNV and YYDKDF. From V the trimming removes 0 bases and from J it removes 0 bases, while the gene matches leave 11 bases of the junction unaccounted for. The full study reports these points: Compared with coincidental sharing between unrelated individuals, an excess of low generation-probability sequences was observed among out-of-frame TCR alpha sequences shared between twins. Out-of-frame TCR alpha sharing in monozygotic twins was systematically underestimated by recombination models, whereas sharing between unrelated individuals was in agreement with the recombination models. In beta out-of-frame sequences, excess twin sharing was weaker, because having fewer shared sequences lowered the signal-to-noise ratio. Zero-insertion analyses could be partly confounded by invariant T cells such as MAIT and iNKT, although diverse VJ usage argued against such confounding for most clonotypes. Abundant cord blood beta clonotypes had fewer insertions, young adult naive repertoires showed a similar but weaker trend, and memory repertoires showed no such trend. Because the same donors could not be followed over many years, the conclusions depended on cross-sectional statistical analysis.

The same specimen was also included in a second study, on T cells expressing NK-cell markers. The second study also describes: Three sorted T-cell subsets (CD3+CD56+NKG2C+, CD3+CD56+NKG2C- and CD3+CD56-NKG2C+) from eight donors had their TCR beta-chain repertoires profiled. Among the eight sequenced donors, only one was HCMV-seronegative, while the other seven were HCMV-seropositive. To restrict sorting to alphabetaTCR-expressing T cells, an anti-gammadeltaTCR antibody was added in several experiments. In a handful of donors, the dominant CD3+CD56+NKG2C+ clonotypes ranked among the top 10 CD8+ clonotypes, making up roughly 1.0-8% of CD8+ T cells. Those dominant clonotypes were again the most abundant among CD3+CD56-NKG2C+ cells in a handful of donors, at roughly 25-65%. Whether the expanded NKG2C-expressing T cell clones were specific for HCMV antigens remained unclear. Randomly selected healthy volunteers, three men and five women, were used as the eight sequenced donors. HCMV serostatus was determined by detecting HCMV-specific IgG in serum with a commercial ELISA kit. MIGEC was used to demultiplex reads and group reads by UMI, and MiTCR was used to assemble and quantify clonotypes. To exclude erroneous sequences, only TCR cDNA sequences supported by at least two reads were retained. Downstream repertoire analysis used the tcR package, and clonotypes were matched across fractions by CDR3 nucleotide sequence plus V segment. VDJmatch was used to annotate antigen specificity against VDJdb, with one amino acid substitution in CDR3 allowed.

Recombination connected TRBV15 to TRBJ2-1; 7 middle bases align to TRBD2. Specimen: CD4+ T cells sorted from blood. The receptor comes from a woman aged 18-29 years in good health. The nucleotide sequence reads as follows: TGTGCCACCAGCAGAGACACTCGGGCGGGAGTGGGCTCCTACAATGAGCAGTTCTTC. The resulting protein is CATSRDTRAGVGSYNEQFF.